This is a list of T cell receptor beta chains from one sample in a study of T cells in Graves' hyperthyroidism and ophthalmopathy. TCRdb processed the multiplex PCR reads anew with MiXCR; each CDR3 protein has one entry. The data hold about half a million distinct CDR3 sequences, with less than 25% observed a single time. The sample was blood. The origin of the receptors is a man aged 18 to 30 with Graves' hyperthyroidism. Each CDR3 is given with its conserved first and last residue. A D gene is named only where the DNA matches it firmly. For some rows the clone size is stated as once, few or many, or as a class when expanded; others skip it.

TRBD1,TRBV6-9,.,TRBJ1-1,CASRRYRQGDEAFF,TGTGCCAGCAGGCGATACAGACAGGGGGATGAAGCTTTCTTT
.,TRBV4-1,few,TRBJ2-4,CASSQPGTSKNIKYF,TGCGCCAGCAGCCAACCCGGGACCTCCAAAAACATTAAGTACTTC
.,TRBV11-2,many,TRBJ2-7,CASSLEWADSYEQYF,TGTGCCAGCAGCTTAGAGTGGGCAGATTCCTACGAGCAGTACTTC
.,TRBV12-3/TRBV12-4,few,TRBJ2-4,CASSFRPRAASKNIQYF,TGTGCCAGCAGTTTTCGACCGCGGGCAGCCTCCAAAAACATTCAGTACTTC
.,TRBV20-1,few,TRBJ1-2,CSAGGVGGYTF,TGCAGTGCTGGGGGGGTGGGCGGCTACACCTTC
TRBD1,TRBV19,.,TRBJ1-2,CASSSGQGAGIYGYTF,TGTGCCAGTAGTTCCGGACAGGGGGCAGGAATCTATGGCTACACCTTC
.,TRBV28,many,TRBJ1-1,CASSSPAPPRNTEAFF,TGTGCCAGCAGTTCCCCCGCACCCCCTAGGAACACTGAAGCTTTCTTT
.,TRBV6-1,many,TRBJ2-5,CASSEVPGQETQYF,TGTGCCAGCAGTGAAGTTCCCGGTCAAGAGACCCAGTACTTC
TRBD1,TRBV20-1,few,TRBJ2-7,CSAPDRVTYEQYF,TGCAGTGCCCCGGACAGGGTCACCTACGAGCAGTACTTC
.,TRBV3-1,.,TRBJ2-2,CASRDLTGELFF,TGTGCCAGTCGGGATCTCACCGGGGAGCTGTTTTTT
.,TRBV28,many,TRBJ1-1,CASSFSRNTEAFF,TGTGCCAGCAGTTTCTCCAGAAACACTGAAGCTTTCTTT
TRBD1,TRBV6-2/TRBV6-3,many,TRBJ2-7,CASTYRAGTGFSSYEQYF,TGTGCCAGCACCTATAGGGCCGGGACAGGCTTTAGCTCCTACGAGCAGTACTTC
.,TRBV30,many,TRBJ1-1,CAWIQKSNTEAFF,TGTGCCTGGATTCAAAAGTCGAACACTGAAGCTTTCTTT
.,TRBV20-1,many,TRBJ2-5,CSARPRVETQYF,TGCAGTGCTAGACCCAGGGTAGAGACCCAGTACTTC
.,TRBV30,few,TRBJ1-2,CAWSGGVGYTF,TGTGCCTGGAGTGGTGGCGTCGGATACACCTTC
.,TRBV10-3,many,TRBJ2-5,CAIGGGETQYF,TGTGCCATTGGGGGCGGGGAGACCCAGTACTTC
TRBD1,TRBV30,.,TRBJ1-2,CAWSVTGGSGYGYTF,TGTGCCTGGAGTGTCACAGGGGGCTCGGGCTATGGCTACACCTTC
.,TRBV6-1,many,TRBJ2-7,CASSELAIGAYEQYF,TGTGCCAGCAGTGAATTGGCGATAGGGGCCTACGAGCAGTACTTC
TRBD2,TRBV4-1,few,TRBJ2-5,CASSRTSVYQETQYF,TGCGCCAGCAGCCGGACTAGCGTGTACCAAGAGACCCAGTACTTC
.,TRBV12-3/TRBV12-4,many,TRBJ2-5,CASSSQNETQYF,TGTGCCAGCAGTTCCCAGAATGAGACCCAGTACTTC
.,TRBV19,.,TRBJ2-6,CASSIGGVGANVLTF,TGTGCCAGTAGTATCGGAGGGGTCGGGGCCAACGTCCTGACTTTC
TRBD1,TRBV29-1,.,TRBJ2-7,CSVNDRAYEQYF,TGCAGCGTTAATGACAGGGCCTACGAGCAGTACTTC
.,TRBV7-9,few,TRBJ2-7,CASSWQGHYEQYF,TGTGCCAGCAGCTGGCAGGGGCATTACGAGCAGTACTTC
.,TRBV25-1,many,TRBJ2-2,CASSEGAESGELFF,TGTGCCAGCAGTGAAGGGGCGGAGAGCGGGGAGCTGTTTTTT
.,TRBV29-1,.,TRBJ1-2,CSHSEGYTF,TGCAGCCATTCAGAAGGCTACACCTTC
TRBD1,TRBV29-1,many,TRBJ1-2,CSADRGRLGGYTF,TGCAGCGCGGACAGGGGCAGGCTGGGAGGCTACACCTTC
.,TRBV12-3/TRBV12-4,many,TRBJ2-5,CASSFEETQYF,TGTGCCAGCAGTTTCGAGGAGACCCAGTACTTC
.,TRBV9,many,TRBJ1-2,CASSVDTRGGYTF,TGTGCCAGCAGCGTAGACACACGGGGTGGCTACACCTTC
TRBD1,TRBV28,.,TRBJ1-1,CASSLADRRYRSEACF,TGTGCCAGCAGTTTGGCGGACAGGCGGTATCGCTCTGAAGCTTGCTTT
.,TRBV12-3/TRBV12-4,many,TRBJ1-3,CASSDSLSGNTIYF,TGTGCCAGCAGTGACAGTTTAAGTGGAAACACCATATATTTT
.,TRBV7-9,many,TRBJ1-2,CASSPPGVGGYTF,TGTGCCAGCAGCCCCCCGGGTGTTGGGGGCTACACCTTC
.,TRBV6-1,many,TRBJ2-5,CASSEARGLQETQYF,TGTGCCAGCAGTGAAGCAAGGGGCCTACAAGAGACCCAGTACTTC
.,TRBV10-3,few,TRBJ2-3,CAISAGLMGTDTQYF,TGTGCCATCAGTGCAGGACTAATGGGAACAGATACGCAGTATTTT
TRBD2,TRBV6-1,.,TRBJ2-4,CASKGRREVLNIQYF,TGTGCCAGTAAGGGGCGGCGGGAGGTTCTAAACATTCAGTACTTC
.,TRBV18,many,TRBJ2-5,CASSPGTYQETQYF,TGTGCCAGCTCCCCGGGGACATACCAAGAGACCCAGTACTTC
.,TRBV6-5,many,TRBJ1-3,CASSSDSLEGNTIYF,TGTGCCAGCAGTTCGGACAGTCTGGAAGGAAACACCATATATTTT
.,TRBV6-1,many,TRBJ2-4,CASSAGSLARGEIQYF,TGTGCCAGCAGTGCAGGCAGCCTCGCTAGGGGGGAGATTCAGTACTTC
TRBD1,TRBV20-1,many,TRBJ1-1,CSARVLDRDRTRAFF,TGCAGTGCTAGAGTTTTAGACAGGGACCGCACAAGGGCTTTCTTT
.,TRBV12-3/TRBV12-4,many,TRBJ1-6,CASSYSVNSPLHF,TGTGCCAGCAGCTACAGCGTTAATTCACCCCTCCACTTT
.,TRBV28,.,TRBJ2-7,CASSPLLPPYEQYF,TGTGCCAGCAGCCCCCTACTCCCGCCCTACGAGCAGTACTTC
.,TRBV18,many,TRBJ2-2,CASSPPRLEIGELFF,TGTGCCAGCTCACCACCGCGACTAGAGATCGGGGAGCTGTTTTTT
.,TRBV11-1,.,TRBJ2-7,CASSLVAGVRLPPLYEQYF,TGTGCCAGCAGCTTAGTGGCAGGGGTTCGCCTACCCCCTCTTTACGAGCAGTACTTC
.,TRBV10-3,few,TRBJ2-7,CAISESYREQYF,TGTGCCATCAGTGAGTCGTACCGCGAGCAGTACTTC
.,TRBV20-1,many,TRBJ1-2,CIARGGGVYGYTF,TGCATCGCTAGAGGAGGAGGGGTCTATGGCTACACCTTC
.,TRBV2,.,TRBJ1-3,CASSERGQPRSRNTIYF,TGTGCCAGCAGTGAAAGGGGCCAGCCCCGCTCTCGAAACACCATATATTTT